This T cell receptor beta chain came from a study of T cell repertoires in cytomegalovirus infection. For the study at large: TCR beta signatures that were public indicated CMV infection and matching HLA type.

CDR1 is MNHEY, CDR2 SMNVEV, per germline (reference sequence). The CDR3 is 10 amino acids. V lost 8 bases, J lost 7 bases, and 9 bases lay in between. General study results and limits: In two of eight donors, the top clonotype was HLA-C-restricted CMV-specific. Carriers of CMV and the relevant HLA type were discriminated by public TCR beta frequency.

This clonotype has a count of ten or more. Its antigen is not known. TCRdb re-called the reads through MiXCR, storing one row per CDR3 protein. The data hold tens of thousands of distinct CDR3 sequences, with 20% to 25% observed a single time. The V gene is TRBV27, the J gene TRBJ2-7; D gene uncertain. This sequence was found in a human donor in good health (CMV status not recorded). Some clones in this sample may be carry-over from other donors' samples. Sequenced input: PBMCs, sequenced either directly or after in vitro stimulation (not recorded which). The CDR3 DNA reads as TGTGCCAGCGGCTCTTTTGAGCAGTACTTC. Protein product: CASGSFEQYF.